These T cell receptor beta chains were read from a single sample in a study of blood T cell repertoires in COVID-19. TCRdb's table, derived via immunoSEQ multiplex PCR, lists solely in-frame clones and lacks some. The table includes 210,000 or so clones, around 80% detected once. The sequenced sample consisted of peripheral blood. The receptors derive from a woman over 75 with active or convalescent COVID-19. CDR3s include the opening cysteine and the closing phenylalanine or tryptophan. D genes are given only for firm matches. Size values are once, few and many counts, or a class for expanded clones, and some rows have none.

TRBJ2-3,13,.,.,TRBV11-2,CASSLDLGHTQYF,TGTGCCAGCAGCTTAGACCTAGGCCATACGCAGTATTTT
TRBJ1-2,12,.,.,TRBV29-1,CSATNGGYGYTF,TGCAGCGCCACAAACGGGGGTTATGGCTACACCTTC
TRBJ1-5,14,.,.,TRBV28,CASRYTGTAQRQHF,TGTGCCAGCAGATACACAGGGACCGCTCAGCGCCAGCATTTT
TRBJ2-2,16,.,TRBD1,TRBV5-4,CASSPVGTGTAGELFF,TGTGCCAGCAGCCCGGTGGGGACAGGTACAGCCGGGGAGCTGTTTTTT
TRBJ2-1,15,once,TRBD2,TRBV11-2,CASSFTSGGADEQFF,TGTGCCAGCAGCTTCACTAGCGGGGGGGCGGATGAGCAGTTCTTC
TRBJ1-6,15,.,TRBD1,TRBV6-5,CASSFGQVNNSPLHF,TGTGCCAGCAGTTTCGGACAGGTCAATAATTCACCCCTCCACTTT
TRBJ2-4,19,.,TRBD2,TRBV29-1,CSVYDYKSGGDLAKNIQYF,TGCAGCGTTTATGATTATAAGAGCGGGGGGGACTTAGCCAAAAACATTCAGTACTTC
TRBJ1-2,15,few,TRBD1,TRBV5-4,CASSRGGTALEGYTF,TGTGCCAGCAGCCGGGGTGGGACAGCTCTGGAGGGCTACACCTTC
TRBJ2-2,14,.,TRBD1,TRBV19,CASRGQGAGGELFF,TGTGCCAGCAGAGGACAGGGGGCGGGCGGGGAGCTGTTTTTT
TRBJ1-1,15,.,TRBD1,TRBV3-1/TRBV3-2,CASSPGPGQGTEAFF,TGTGCCAGCAGCCCCGGTCCGGGACAGGGCACTGAAGCTTTCTTT
TRBJ2-7,15,.,TRBD2,TRBV28,CASSSGDYNYYEQYF,TGTGCCAGCAGTTCGGGGGACTACAATTACTACGAGCAGTACTTC
TRBJ1-1,12,few,.,TRBV27,CASTSLESEAFF,TGTGCCAGCACCTCCCTTGAGTCTGAAGCTTTCTTT
TRBJ2-3,14,few,TRBD1,TRBV11-1,CASTKDRAEDTQYF,TGTGCCAGCACCAAAGACAGGGCGGAAGATACGCAGTATTTT
TRBJ2-7,12,few,.,TRBV2,CASTGTTYEQYF,TGTGCCAGCACAGGGACAACCTACGAGCAGTACTTC
TRBJ1-3,12,.,.,TRBV14,CASSQAGLTIYF,TGTGCCAGCAGCCAAGCGGGACTCACCATATATTTT
TRBJ1-6,19,.,.,TRBV5-1,CASSFPPGATSSYNSPLHF,TGCGCCAGCAGCTTCCCCCCAGGGGCGACAAGCTCCTATAATTCACCCCTCCACTTT
TRBJ2-5,14,.,TRBD1,TRBV2,CASKMTGGRETQYF,TGTGCCAGCAAAATGACAGGGGGTCGAGAGACCCAGTACTTC
TRBJ2-7,15,few,TRBD2,TRBV19,CASSWFSGGDYEQYF,TGTGCCAGTAGTTGGTTTAGCGGGGGAGACTACGAGCAGTACTTC
TRBJ2-1,16,once,TRBD2,TRBV5-1,CASSLRGGGRYNEQFF,TGCGCCAGCAGCTTGAGGGGCGGGGGGAGATACAATGAGCAGTTCTTC
TRBJ1-6,16,.,.,TRBV7-6,CASSFSEGRQDSPLHF,TGTGCCAGCAGCTTTTCGGAGGGGCGTCAGGATTCACCCCTCCACTTT
TRBJ2-5,15,once,TRBD2,TRBV2,CASKKGTNTRETQYF,TGTGCCAGCAAAAAGGGGACTAACACACGGGAGACCCAGTACTTC
TRBJ1-1,15,once,TRBD1,TRBV5-6,CASSLDGTGPTEAFF,TGTGCCAGCAGCTTAGACGGGACAGGGCCCACTGAAGCTTTCTTT
TRBJ1-6,12,.,TRBD1,TRBV28,CATGTGDSPLHF,TGTGCCACCGGGACAGGGGACTCACCCCTCCACTTT
TRBJ2-3,15,.,TRBD1,TRBV5-4,CASRLDRGHTDTQYF,TGTGCCAGCAGGCTCGACAGGGGGCACACAGATACGCAGTATTTT
TRBJ1-3,15,.,.,TRBV5-1,CASSLREGAGNTIYF,TGCGCCAGCAGCTTGCGGGAGGGAGCTGGAAACACCATATATTTT
TRBJ2-2,13,.,TRBD1,TRBV3-1/TRBV3-2,CASSQQGAGELFF,TGTGCCAGCAGCCAACAGGGGGCCGGGGAGCTGTTTTTT
TRBJ2-7,12,.,.,TRBV12-3/TRBV12-4,CASSLLENEQYF,TGTGCCAGCAGTTTATTAGAGAACGAGCAGTACTTC
TRBJ1-2,15,.,.,TRBV18,CASSQTAGFRYGYTF,TGTGCCAGCTCACAAACGGCAGGATTCCGCTATGGCTACACCTTC
TRBJ1-1,17,.,TRBD1,TRBV5-3,CARQYRGRGAQTSEAFF,TGTGCCAGACAATACAGGGGACGAGGGGCCCAAACAAGTGAAGCTTTCTTT
TRBJ2-3,15,.,.,TRBV19,CASNSETMATDTQYF,TGTGCCAGTAATTCCGAGACAATGGCGACAGATACGCAGTATTTT
TRBJ1-4,14,.,.,TRBV19,CASSVGLPNEKLFF,TGTGCCAGTAGCGTGGGACTCCCTAATGAAAAACTGTTTTTT
TRBJ2-5,12,.,.,TRBV7-2,CASSIPRETQYF,TGTGCCAGCAGCATCCCCCGGGAGACCCAGTACTTC
TRBJ2-1,15,.,TRBD1,TRBV28,CASRTGTGPYNEQFF,TGTGCCAGCAGAACCGGGACAGGGCCTTACAATGAGCAGTTCTTC
TRBJ1-1,15,.,.,TRBV5-6,CASRASGAMNTEAFF,TGTGCCAGCAGGGCCTCAGGGGCTATGAACACTGAAGCTTTCTTT
TRBJ2-1,15,once,TRBD2,TRBV5-4,CASSLGGGSYNEQFF,TGTGCCAGCAGCTTGGGGGGGGGTTCCTACAATGAGCAGTTCTTC
TRBJ2-1,14,once,.,TRBV28,CASSIRVPNNEQFF,TGTGCCAGCAGTATCCGAGTCCCGAACAATGAGCAGTTCTTC
TRBJ2-2,16,.,TRBD2,TRBV4-2,CASSQGQRGVLGELFF,TGTGCCAGCAGCCAAGGCCAGCGGGGGGTTTTGGGGGAGCTGTTTTTT
TRBJ2-5,16,.,TRBD1,TRBV7-9,CASSQPGTGAVETQYF,TGTGCCAGCAGCCAGCCCGGGACAGGGGCAGTTGAGACCCAGTACTTC
TRBJ1-5,16,.,.,TRBV6-2/TRBV6-3,CASSNEQGMGNQPQHF,TGTGCCAGCAGTAACGAACAGGGTATGGGCAATCAGCCCCAGCATTTT
TRBJ1-2,13,.,.,TRBV15,CATSREAGIGYTF,TGTGCCACCAGCAGAGAGGCCGGGATCGGCTACACCTTC
TRBJ2-3,15,.,.,TRBV5-1,CASSLEPDPGDTQYF,TGCGCCAGCAGCTTGGAGCCGGATCCGGGAGATACGCAGTATTTT
TRBJ1-2,17,.,.,TRBV6-4,CASSDSGTGAANYGYTF,TGTGCCAGCAGTGACTCAGGTACCGGAGCAGCTAACTATGGCTACACCTTC
TRBJ1-4,11,.,.,TRBV18,CASSYPGELFF,TGTGCCAGCTCTTATCCTGGAGAACTGTTTTTT
TRBJ1-2,17,.,TRBD1,TRBV4-1,CASSQDDRQGNNYGYTF,TGCGCCAGCAGCCAAGATGACCGACAGGGTAATAACTATGGCTACACCTTC
TRBJ2-7,13,.,.,TRBV29-1,CSVRSGSSYEQYF,TGCAGTGTCCGAAGTGGTAGCTCCTACGAGCAGTACTTC
TRBJ1-6,14,.,.,TRBV3-1/TRBV3-2,CASSERVSNSPLHF,TGTGCCAGCAGCGAACGGGTCAGTAATTCACCCCTCCACTTT